This TCR beta chain was retrieved from a study of cytomegalovirus exposure and HLA in healthy donors. Use of 60 Vbeta and 13 Jbeta primers characterized the PCR. TCRdb's copy holds only in-frame clones and misses some; the assay was immunoSEQ multiplex PCR. Among some 140,000 clones listed, more than 75% were seen once. CDR3 length equals 15 residues. V shed 6 bases, J shed 3 bases, and the junction held 5 bases outside the gene matches. Looked up from germline, CDR1 is MNHNY and CDR2 is SVGAGI (reference sequence). V gene TRBV6-6 combines with J gene TRBJ2-7, with 13 bases aligning to TRBD2. This TCR came from a man in his thirties or forties in good health and CMV-seropositive. Sequencing was performed on PBMCs. The CDR3 spells CASSRTSGGFYEQYF. CDR3 bases: TGTGCCAGCAGCCGGACTAGCGGGGGATTCTACGAGCAGTACTTC.